These 8 T cell receptor beta chains originate from one sample sequenced in a study of shared clonotypes between healthy human individuals. Only in-frame clones appear in the TCRdb table, and some are missing; sequencing was by immunoSEQ multiplex PCR. Among 600,000 or so clones listed, roughly 98% were seen once. CD45RO-negative, CCR7-positively selected cells formed the naive CD8 fraction, excluding terminally differentiated effector memory CD45RA+ cells. Sequenced sample: naive CD8+ T cells sorted from blood. These receptors were collected from a man aged 25 to 45 in good health.

The V and J genes are TRBV7-6 and TRBJ2-3; 9 nucleotides align to TRBD2. The CDR3 length is 16 residues. Germline lookup yields CDR1 SGHVS and CDR2 FNYEAQ. The V gene end was trimmed by 1 base and the J gene end by 4 bases; junction bases not matched to a gene: 6. DNA for the CDR3: TGTGCCAGCAGCTTAGTTAGCGGGAGATTGTCAGATACGCAGTATTTT. Translation gives CASSLVSGRLSDTQYF.

The chain carries TRBV2 and TRBJ1-2; D is ambiguous. The CDR3 is 9 amino acids. Trimming took off 8 bases at V and 8 bases at J, with 6 bases between the two ends. From germline, CDR1 is SNHLY and CDR2 FYNNEI. CDR3: CASLSGYTF. The CDR3 region has the DNA TGTGCCAGCCTCTCCGGCTACACCTTC.

Here the CDR3 DNA reads TGTGCCAGCAGCGCAGACGACAGGGGAGGGAATGAGCAGTTCTTC. Amino acid sequence: CASSADDRGGNEQFF. This chain uses TRBV9 with TRBJ2-1; a weak D match, TRBD1 (8 bases). The CDR3 totals 15 residues. Germline CDR1 and CDR2: SGDLS and YYNGEE. V shed 3 bases and J shed 7 bases, with 17 bases lying between them. The full variable domain, completed using reference TRBV9 and TRBJ2-1, is DSGVTQTPKHLITATGQRVTLRCSPRSGDLSVYWYQQSLDQGLQFLIQYYNGEERAKGNILERFSAQQFPDLHSELNLSSLELGDSALYFCASSADDRGGNEQFFGPGTRLTVL.

This chain's CDR3 is CASSFVPGGLHSEAFF. CDR3 coding DNA: TGTGCCAGCAGTTTCGTTCCGGGGGGTCTTCACTCTGAAGCTTTCTTT. The chain joins TRBV28 to TRBJ1-1; tentative D call: TRBD1 (5 bases). Between the trimmed V and J ends, which lost 3 bases and 6 bases, there was a span of 20 bases. From germline, CDR1 is MDHEN and CDR2 SYDVKM. This CDR3 contains 16 residues. The full variable domain, in which reference TRBV28 and TRBJ1-1 provide the parts outside the CDR3, is DVKVTQSSRYLVKRTGEKVFLECVQDMDHENMFWYRQDPGLGLRLIYFSYDVKMKEKGDIPEGYSVSREKKERFSLILESASTNQTSMYLCASSFVPGGLHSEAFFGQGTRLTVV.

Only a few counts were recorded for this clone. This chain links TRBV15 with TRBJ1-2, with TRBD1 matching over 8 bases. The ends lost 1 base at V and 5 bases at J; junction bases unmatched: 3. Germline loops: CDR1 LNHNV, CDR2 YYDKDF (reference sequence). This CDR3 has 14 residues. CDR3 region: CATSRGTGTYGYTF. CDR3 in DNA: TGTGCCACCAGCAGAGGGACAGGGACTTATGGCTACACCTTC. Combining the CDR3 with reference TRBV15 and TRBJ1-2 gives the whole variable domain DAMVIQNPRYQVTQFGKPVTLSCSQTLNHNVMYWYQQKSSQAPKLLFHYYDKDFNNEADTPDNFQSRRPNTSFCFLDIRSPGLGDTAMYLCATSRGTGTYGYTFGSGTRLTVV.

The gene calls are TRBV27 and TRBJ2-1; TRBD2 agrees at 10 bases. CDR3 length: 15 amino acids. V was pared by 7 bases and J by 8 bases, with 11 bases of the junction left unmatched. CDR1 and CDR2 from the germline V gene are MNHEY and SMNVEV (reference sequence). CDR3 sequence: CASNTPSLAGDEQFF. CDR3 nucleotides: TGTGCCAGCAACACCCCGAGCCTAGCGGGAGATGAGCAGTTCTTC.

V gene TRBV7-8 combines with J gene TRBJ2-7; 7 bases agree with TRBD2. V gave up 1 base and J gave up 4 bases; unmatched junction bases: 4. Looked up from germline, CDR1 is SGHVS and CDR2 is FQNEAQ. The CDR3 runs to 14 residues. The CDR3 sequence: CASSLGGRVYEQYF. DNA of the CDR3: TGTGCCAGCAGCTTAGGGGGGAGGGTGTACGAGCAGTACTTC.

Comment on this clone: Within the sample, other DNA sequences also encode this same CDR3. This sequence joins TRBV10-3 and TRBJ2-1; 10 nucleotides line up with TRBD1. The germline CDR1 and CDR2 sequences are ENHRY and SYGVKD. The trim removed 6 bases at V and 7 bases at J, leaving 3 bases unmatched. This CDR3 has 13 amino acids. CDR3 nucleotides: TGTGCCATCAGCGGGGGACAGGGGAATGAGCAGTTCTTC. The encoded protein is CAISGGQGNEQFF.